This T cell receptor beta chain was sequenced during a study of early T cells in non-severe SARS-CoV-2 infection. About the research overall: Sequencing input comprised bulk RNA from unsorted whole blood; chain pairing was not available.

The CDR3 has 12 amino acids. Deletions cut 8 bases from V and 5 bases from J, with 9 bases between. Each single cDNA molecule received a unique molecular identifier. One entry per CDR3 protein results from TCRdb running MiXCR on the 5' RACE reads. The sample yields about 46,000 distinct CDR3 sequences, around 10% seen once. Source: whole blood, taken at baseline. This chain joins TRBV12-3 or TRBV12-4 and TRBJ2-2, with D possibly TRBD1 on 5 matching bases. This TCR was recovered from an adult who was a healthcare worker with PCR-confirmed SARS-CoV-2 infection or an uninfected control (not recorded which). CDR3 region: CASVGDTGELFF. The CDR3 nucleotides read TGTGCCAGCGTAGGGGATACCGGGGAGCTGTTTTTT.